Listed below are T cell receptor beta chains from one sample, sequenced in a study of vaccination and CD4 T cells after COVID-19. TCRdb re-analysed the PCR reads in MiXCR, keeping a single row per CDR3 protein. The table includes thousands of distinct CDR3 sequences, roughly 61% detected once. These receptors are not linked to any known antigen. The sample in question was cultured CD4+ T cells from blood, obtained after SARS-CoV-2 vaccination. These receptors were collected from a human donor with COVID-19. The CDR3 runs from the conserved cysteine through the conserved F or W. D genes are given only for firm matches. Not all rows give a size; the values are once, few, many and, for expanded clones, a class.

D: TRBD1; J: TRBJ1-5; size: .; V: TRBV6-1; DNA: TGTGCCAGCACTGAACCTGGCAGGGGGAGCTATCGGCCCCAGCATTTT; CDR3: CASTEPGRGSYRPQHF
D: .; J: TRBJ2-3; size: .; V: TRBV7-2; DNA: TGTGCCAGCAGGCGACAGGAGTTCACAGATACGCAGTATTTT; CDR3: CASRRQEFTDTQYF
D: .; J: TRBJ1-1; size: .; V: TRBV21-1; DNA: TGTGCCAGCAGCAAAGGAAAGGGGCGCACTGAAGCTTTCTTT; CDR3: CASSKGKGRTEAFF
D: .; J: TRBJ2-7; size: few; V: TRBV7-3; DNA: TGTGCCAGCAGCAAGGGACATTCCTACGAGCAGTACTTC; CDR3: CASSKGHSYEQYF
D: .; J: TRBJ1-1; size: .; V: TRBV6-4; DNA: TGTGCCAGCAGTGCAGAATGGGCTTCTGAAGCTTTCTTT; CDR3: CASSAEWASEAFF
D: .; J: TRBJ2-6; size: medium-sized; V: TRBV20-1; DNA: TGCAGTGGATGGGGGCGGGCAGGGGGGTCTGGGGCCAACGTCCTGACTTTC; CDR3: CSGWGRAGGSGANVLTF
D: .; J: TRBJ1-6; size: .; V: TRBV27; DNA: TGTGCCAGCAGTGGCCGGGACCCTGGTCAGCCACCCCTCCACTTT; CDR3: CASSGRDPGQPPLHF
D: TRBD1; J: TRBJ1-2; size: .; V: TRBV6-1; DNA: TGTGCCACCACAGGGGACCGGTATGGCTACACCTTC; CDR3: CATTGDRYGYTF
D: .; J: TRBJ2-2; size: .; V: TRBV6-1; DNA: TGTGCCAGCAACCGCCGCGGGACAGATAACACCGGGGAGCTGTTTTTT; CDR3: CASNRRGTDNTGELFF
D: .; J: TRBJ1-2; size: .; V: TRBV20-1; DNA: TGCAGTGCAAACCGACGACAGGACGCTAACTATGGCTACACCTTC; CDR3: CSANRRQDANYGYTF
D: .; J: TRBJ1-2; size: medium-sized; V: TRBV11-2; DNA: TGTGCCAGCAGCTCCACACCAGGGGCCAACTATGGCTACACCTTC; CDR3: CASSSTPGANYGYTF
D: .; J: TRBJ1-5; size: once; V: TRBV10-3; DNA: TGTGCCATCAGTGAGTCTCGGGCGGGCAATCAGCCCCAGCATTTT; CDR3: CAISESRAGNQPQHF
D: .; J: TRBJ2-3; size: once; V: TRBV7-2; DNA: TGTGCCAGCAGCTTAGGCCCCGGACGGGGGACAGCCTACGGGGATACGCAGTATTTT; CDR3: CASSLGPGRGTAYGDTQYF